Listed below are T cell receptor beta chains from one sample, sequenced in a study of multiple sclerosis patients with progressive multifocal leukoencephalopathy. Sequencing was performed with immunoSEQ multiplex PCR; in TCRdb, only in-frame clones are kept and a portion is missing. Of roughly 31,000 clones in the sample, 89% were seen once. The sequenced material came from PBMCs. All receptors derive from a human donor with multiple sclerosis. CDR3s include the opening cysteine and the closing phenylalanine or tryptophan. Fields, in order: D gene, J gene, clone size, V gene, CDR3 DNA, CDR3 protein. D genes are given only for firm matches. Clone size is shown for a subset of rows, as once, few, many or a class of expanded clone.

-	TRBJ1-1	-	TRBV6-1	TGTGCCAGCAGTGAAGCTGCGATCCTCCCCAACACTGAAGCTTTCTTT	CASSEAAILPNTEAFF
-	TRBJ1-2	-	TRBV2	TGTGCCAGCAGTGGAACCCTACAGGTGTCGAACTATGGCTACACCTTC	CASSGTLQVSNYGYTF
-	TRBJ2-2	-	TRBV9	TGTGCCAGCAGCCCCCGTTTGTTGAACACCGGGGAGCTGTTTTTT	CASSPRLLNTGELFF
-	TRBJ1-1	-	TRBV20-1	TGCAGTGCCGGAGAGGGGCCGATAGCTTTCTTT	CSAGEGPIAFF
-	TRBJ2-1	-	TRBV29-1	TGCAGCGTCGGGGGCGGGAGCCGCCCCATTGAGCAGTTCTTC	CSVGGGSRPIEQFF
TRBD1	TRBJ2-3	-	TRBV5-5	TGTGCCAGCAGCCTGGGACAGGGGGCTGGAGATACGCAGTATTTT	CASSLGQGAGDTQYF
-	TRBJ2-6	-	TRBV5-1	TGCGCCAGCAGCTTGGGAGGTGGAGGGGGCACTGGGGCCAACGTCCTGACTTTC	CASSLGGGGGTGANVLTF
TRBD1	TRBJ2-7	-	TRBV6-1	TGTGCCAGCGCCGGAGGACAGGGTCGACACGAGCAGTACTTC	CASAGGQGRHEQYF
TRBD2	TRBJ2-1	-	TRBV19	TGTGCCAGTAGTATAGTAGGTGGGAGGGGCGCCAATGAGCAGTTCTTC	CASSIVGGRGANEQFF
-	TRBJ1-2	-	TRBV9	TGTGCCAGCAGCGTAGGGGGGGCCTCCTATGGCTACACCTTC	CASSVGGASYGYTF
-	TRBJ1-5	few	TRBV28	TGTGCCAGCAGTCCTTGGACAGCCTCAGGCAATCAGCCCCAGCATTTT	CASSPWTASGNQPQHF
-	TRBJ2-7	once	TRBV11-3	TGTGCCAGCAGCTTAGGACGGATTAGCGGCGAGCAGTACTTC	CASSLGRISGEQYF
TRBD1	TRBJ1-1	-	TRBV19	TGTGCCAGTAGACTCGGGACAGGGGTCACTGAAGCTTTCTTT	CASRLGTGVTEAFF
-	TRBJ2-7	-	TRBV25-1	TGTGCCAGCAGTCTGCCAGGGTGGACCTACGAGCAGTACTTC	CASSLPGWTYEQYF
TRBD2	TRBJ2-3	-	TRBV4-3	TGCGCCAGCAGCCAAGGTTCTGGACTAGGGATAGATACGCAGTATTTT	CASSQGSGLGIDTQYF
-	TRBJ1-2	-	TRBV6-1	TGTGCCAGCAGCCAGGGACGCTATGGCTACACCTTC	CASSQGRYGYTF
TRBD1	TRBJ1-2	-	TRBV28	TGTGCCAGCAGCCTGCCGGGACAGGGGAGCATGGCTAACTATGGCTACACCTTC	CASSLPGQGSMANYGYTF
-	TRBJ1-1	-	TRBV30	TGTGCCTGGAGAAGAGGGAACACTGAAGCTTTCTTT	CAWRRGNTEAFF
-	TRBJ1-1	-	TRBV7-8	TGTGCCAGCAGCACGCCCGGGGGGCTGGGCACTGAAGCTTTCTTT	CASSTPGGLGTEAFF
TRBD1	TRBJ2-7	-	TRBV7-9	TGTGCCAGCGGGCTGGGGACAGCCTCCTACGAGCAGTACTTC	CASGLGTASYEQYF
TRBD1	TRBJ2-2	-	TRBV7-2	TGTGCCAGCAGCTTGCGACAGGGGGCCGGCACCGGGGAGCTGTTTTTT	CASSLRQGAGTGELFF
-	TRBJ1-1	-	TRBV19	TGTGCCAGTAGTAGCCGCATCAGGAACACTGAAGCTTTCTTT	CASSSRIRNTEAFF
-	TRBJ1-2	-	TRBV20-1	TGCAGTGCCGCCCCAGAGGAAATCTACACCTTC	CSAAPEEIYTF
-	TRBJ2-7	-	TRBV27	TGTGCCAGCAGTCCGCGAACAGGGATTATCTACGAGCAGTACTTC	CASSPRTGIIYEQYF
TRBD1	TRBJ2-6	-	TRBV30	TGTGCCTTTCACCGGGACAGGGGGTCTACTGGGGCCAACGTCCTGACTTTC	CAFHRDRGSTGANVLTF
-	TRBJ1-3	-	TRBV4-1	TGCGCCAGCAGCCAAGATTCTACAGGGCACTCTGGAAACACCATATATTTT	CASSQDSTGHSGNTIYF
TRBD2	TRBJ2-5	few	TRBV6-5	TGTGCCAGCAGCGGTAGCGGGAGCTATCAAGAGACCCAGTACTTC	CASSGSGSYQETQYF
-	TRBJ1-6	once	TRBV5-1	TGCGCCAGCAGCTTGTCAGCGGGCGATAATTCACCCCTCCACTTT	CASSLSAGDNSPLHF
-	TRBJ1-1	-	TRBV28	TGTGCCAGCATAGAGAACACTGAAGCTTTCTTT	CASIENTEAFF
-	TRBJ2-2	-	TRBV7-3	TGTGCCAGCAGCTTAGTGCCGGACTTTACCACCGGGGAGCTGTTTTTT	CASSLVPDFTTGELFF
TRBD1	TRBJ1-4	-	TRBV5-1	TGCGCCAGCAGCTGGACAGGGGATCGGGAAAAACTGTTTTTT	CASSWTGDREKLFF
TRBD1	TRBJ1-4	-	TRBV6-6	TGTGCCAGCAGTTACCCCGACAGGGGGGAGGGAAAACTGTTTTTT	CASSYPDRGEGKLFF
-	TRBJ2-7	-	TRBV28	TGTGCCAGCAGGGCTCGAACCTCCTACGAGCAGTACTTC	CASRARTSYEQYF
-	TRBJ1-4	-	TRBV19	TGTGCCAGTAGTATTGGGAGGGAGAGGCTTGAAAAACTGTTTTTT	CASSIGRERLEKLFF
TRBD2	TRBJ2-7	-	TRBV6-1	TGTGCCAGCGTGGCCCTAAGCGGGAGCCGCTACGAGCAGTACTTC	CASVALSGSRYEQYF
TRBD1	TRBJ2-2	-	TRBV11-2	TGTGCCAGCAGCTTAGTGGTCTGGACAGGGGGCGTCGGGGAGCTGTTTTTT	CASSLVVWTGGVGELFF
TRBD1	TRBJ2-1	-	TRBV7-9	TGTGCCAGCAGCTCACCAGCGGACAGGGGCTATGAGCAGTTCTTC	CASSSPADRGYEQFF
-	TRBJ2-7	-	TRBV4-3	TGCGCCAGCAGCCAAGACAGACTCCCGGACCGCTACGAGCAGTACTTC	CASSQDRLPDRYEQYF
-	TRBJ2-1	-	TRBV28	TGTGCCAGCAGTTTATCCTTACTAGCAGCGGATGAGCAGTTCTTC	CASSLSLLAADEQFF
-	TRBJ2-2	once	TRBV6-4	TGTGCCAGCAGTGAGCGGGATGGGGACACCGGGGAGCTGTTTTTT	CASSERDGDTGELFF